This section outlines one TCR beta chain sequence together with its context. Antigen: not known. The sample is drawn from a study of Graves' ophthalmopathy and Graves' hyperthyroidism. Whole-study results and caveats: Forecasting of ophthalmopathy progression by the model achieved over 55% sensitivity and roughly 72% specificity.

The study amplified TCR beta CDR3 regions using RNA transcripts. Second-round multiplex PCR came after first-round RT-PCR with HTBI primers. TCRdb re-derived calls from the multiplex PCR reads in MiXCR, one entry per CDR3 protein. Here the sample spans 300,000 to 400,000 distinct CDR3 sequences, approximately 18% being singletons. This CDR3 is built from 16 residues. The V gene's germline CDR1 is LGHNA and CDR2 YNFKEQ. J was trimmed by 7 bases and V by 4 bases; bases with no gene match: 14. Hyperthyroidism patients had new diagnoses, durations under 2 months, and ages of 18 to 65. Clinicians diagnosed using symptoms, serum thyroxine, TRAb, thyroid ultrasound and orbital computed tomography.

The clonotype originates from an adult woman with stable Graves' hyperthyroidism. The sample taken for sequencing was peripheral blood. This rearrangement joins TRBV4-2 to TRBJ1-2; 8 nucleotides line up with TRBD1. CDR3 nucleotide sequence: TGTGCCAGCAGCCTACCCGGGGCAGGGGGCGAGGGTGGCTACACCTTC. As protein: CASSLPGAGGEGGYTF.